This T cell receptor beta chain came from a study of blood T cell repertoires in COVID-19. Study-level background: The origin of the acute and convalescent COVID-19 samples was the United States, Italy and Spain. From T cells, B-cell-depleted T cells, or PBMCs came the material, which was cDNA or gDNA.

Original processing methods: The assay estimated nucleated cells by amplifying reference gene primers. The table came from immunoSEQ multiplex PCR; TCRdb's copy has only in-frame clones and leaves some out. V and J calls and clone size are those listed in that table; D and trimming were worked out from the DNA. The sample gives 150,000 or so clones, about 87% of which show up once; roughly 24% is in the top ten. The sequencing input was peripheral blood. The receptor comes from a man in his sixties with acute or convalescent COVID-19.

The CDR3 DNA sequence: TGTGCCAGTACCTCACTAGCGGGGGGAGGAGAGACCCAGTACTTC. Amino acids: CASTSLAGGGETQYF. The chain joins TRBV19 to TRBJ2-5, with TRBD2 identical over 12 bases. Germline V CDR1 and CDR2: LNHDA, SQIVND (reference sequence). This CDR3 comprises 15 residues. With 7 bases clipped from V and 4 bases from J, the junction kept 7 bases outside the gene matches.